This TCR beta chain is drawn from a study of blood T cell repertoires in COVID-19. Whole-study context: Both acute and convalescent COVID-19 samples were obtained from the United States, Italy and Spain.

The ends were cut back, 0 bases at V and 1 base at J, with 9 bases in the middle. The V gene's germline CDR1 is LGHNT and CDR2 FRNRAP. CDR3 length: 15 amino acids. Clinical history reported by participants formed the basis on which cohorts were assigned. Measured with immunoSEQ multiplex PCR; TCRdb has only the in-frame clones, and not every one. The sample includes more than 200,000 clones, 84% of them seen just once. The chain is built from TRBV12-5 and TRBJ1-2; D remains ambiguous. Material for sequencing was PBMCs or T cells enriched from blood (not recorded which). The sequence derives from a man between 60 and 75 years old who had recovered from COVID-19. The CDR3 protein is CASGLVPGNNYGYTF. Here the CDR3 DNA reads TGTGCTAGTGGTTTGGTGCCAGGAAATAACTATGGCTACACCTTC. The variable domain in full, with the rest retrieved from reference TRBV12-5 and TRBJ1-2, is DARVTQTPRHKVTEMGQEVTMRCQPILGHNTVFWYRQTMMQGLELLAYFRNRAPLDDSGMPKDRFSAEMPDATLATLKIQPSEPRDSAVYFCASGLVPGNNYGYTFGSGTRLTVV.